This is a list of T cell receptor beta chains from one sample in a study of early T cells in non-severe SARS-CoV-2 infection. MiXCR, applied by TCRdb to the 5' RACE reads, yields one record per CDR3 protein. The profile covers tens of thousands of distinct CDR3 sequences, with approximately 5.9% appearing a single time and roughly 4.4% taken by the ten largest. Sequenced sample: whole blood. The receptors were gathered from an adult who was a healthcare worker with PCR-confirmed SARS-CoV-2 infection or an uninfected control (not recorded which). CDR3s leave out the opening cysteine and the closing phenylalanine or tryptophan. The order of the fields is D gene, V gene, J gene, CDR3 protein. The D gene is left open where the match is weak.

-	TRBV29-1	TRBJ2-1	SVEGPRGVYNEQF
TRBD2	TRBV28	TRBJ2-7	ASSETSGRAPGEQY
-	TRBV5-6	TRBJ2-1	ASSKAGIYPADEQF
TRBD2	TRBV24-1	TRBJ2-1	ATSDLGTSSYNEQF
TRBD2	TRBV7-8	TRBJ2-3	ASSLILAGRADTQY
TRBD1	TRBV7-8	TRBJ2-1	ASSLQGAVYNEQF
-	TRBV5-6	TRBJ2-3	ASSLRVPSTDTQY
TRBD2	TRBV5-4	TRBJ2-1	ASSSAELAGGSYNEQF
-	TRBV12-3/TRBV12-4	TRBJ2-7	ASSPPGVYEQY
-	TRBV6-4	TRBJ2-7	ASSDGPQGEQY
TRBD1	TRBV12-3/TRBV12-4	TRBJ1-1	ASSLDRVAEAF
-	TRBV12-3/TRBV12-4	TRBJ1-2	ASSFRAGSGGYT
-	TRBV2	TRBJ2-2	ASSSRLYTGELF
-	TRBV7-2	TRBJ2-1	ASSFSGEFYNEQF
TRBD1	TRBV7-6	TRBJ2-7	ASSSRDRGYEQY
-	TRBV27	TRBJ1-1	ASSLQLNTEAF
-	TRBV21-1	TRBJ2-1	ASSSGDEQF
TRBD1	TRBV6-4	TRBJ1-6	ASSDGTGGSPLH
-	TRBV9	TRBJ2-1	ASSVVPQGGYNEQF
TRBD2	TRBV5-1	TRBJ2-1	ASSFGLAFPDNEQF
TRBD1	TRBV4-2	TRBJ1-1	ASGALGQGLNTEAF
-	TRBV30	TRBJ1-4	AWSVHPPDGSNEKLF
TRBD1	TRBV28	TRBJ2-7	ASSLQGAPLWERY
-	TRBV20-1	TRBJ2-2	SATGSSVRTGELF
TRBD1	TRBV5-4	TRBJ2-4	ASSAGTENIQY
-	TRBV27	TRBJ1-4	ASSFQGGEKLF
-	TRBV5-6	TRBJ2-5	ASSRTARSKETQY
-	TRBV6-1	TRBJ1-5	ASRVTGFNQPQH
TRBD2	TRBV3-1	TRBJ2-7	ASVGLAGNEQY
-	TRBV3-1	TRBJ2-7	ASSQDEQY
-	TRBV28	TRBJ1-2	ASSPTGRSNYGYT
TRBD1	TRBV5-1	TRBJ2-7	ASSLTGTAYEQY